The sequence of this T cell receptor (beta chain) was determined in a study of long-term antiretroviral therapy in people with HIV. The overall study: The earliest samples came about a decade before the 2015 immediate-ART recommendation.

At least two post-ART and at least one pre-ART PBMC sample were available for each donor. General study findings and limits: Post-ART, diversity grew, though it stayed under transplant donor control levels.

About this clone: Its target is not known.

V was cut by 3 bases and J by 1 base, with 7 bases left in between. The V gene's germline CDR1 is MNHEY and CDR2 SMNVEV (reference sequence). CDR3 length equals 14 residues. immunoSEQ v3.0 was run at survey level. Repertoires were generated with immunoSEQ multiplex PCR, while TCRdb's copy carries only in-frame clones and drops some. This sample carries approximately 32,000 clones, around four fifths of them seen once, and the ten largest clones take around 13%. V is TRBV27 and J is TRBJ1-5; D is unresolved. The receptor comes from a man aged 18 to 30 with HIV. Material: unsorted PBMCs, obtained 0.3 years after starting antiretroviral therapy. CDR3 DNA: TGTGCCAGCAGTTTTTCGGCCAGCAATCAGCCCCAGCATTTT. As protein: CASSFSASNQPQHF.